This T cell receptor (beta chain) was observed in a study of T cells after posttransplantation cyclophosphamide. Study conclusions and caveats: TRB clonality was highly associated with recipient CMV seropositivity and reactivation.

This related bone marrow graft donor gave peripheral blood on the day of marrow donation. TCRdb's copy holds only in-frame clones and misses some; the assay was immunoSEQ multiplex PCR. The sample has over 35,000 clones, none seen only once; the top ten hold 2.5%. This clone showed up many times. The antigen is undetermined. The CDR3 loop spans 16 amino acids. Germline lookup yields CDR1 SGHDT and CDR2 YYEEEE. With 4 bases removed from V and 9 bases from J, the gap between germline ends came to 23 bases. What was sequenced was PBMCs. This sequence was found in a man between 50 and 59 years old in good health, CMV-negative, and a related stem cell transplant donor. The rearrangement links TRBV5-6 to TRBJ2-1; possible D gene TRBD1, 6 bases. CDR3 DNA sequence: TGTGCCAGCAGCCCTACAGGGTCGACCTTCTCGCTTGAGCAGTTCTTC. It codes for CASSPTGSTFSLEQFF. Full variable domain (rest looked up from reference TRBV5-6 and TRBJ2-1): DAGVTQSPTHLIKTRGQQVTLRCSPKSGHDTVSWYQQALGQGPQFIFQYYEEEERQRGNFPDRFSGHQFPNYSSELNVNALLLGDSALYLCASSPTGSTFSLEQFFGPGTRLTVL.